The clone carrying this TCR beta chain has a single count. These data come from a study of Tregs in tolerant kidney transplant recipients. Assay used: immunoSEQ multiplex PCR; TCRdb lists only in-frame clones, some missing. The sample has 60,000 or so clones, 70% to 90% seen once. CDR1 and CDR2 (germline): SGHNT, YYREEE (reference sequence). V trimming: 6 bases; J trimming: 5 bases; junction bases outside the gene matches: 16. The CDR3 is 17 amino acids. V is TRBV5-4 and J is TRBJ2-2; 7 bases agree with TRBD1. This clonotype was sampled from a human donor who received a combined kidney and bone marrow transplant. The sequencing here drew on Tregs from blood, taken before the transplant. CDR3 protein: CASMTGNTHRGTGELFF. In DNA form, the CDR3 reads TGTGCCAGCATGACAGGGAACACCCATCGTGGGACCGGGGAGCTGTTTTTT.